This TCR beta chain was sequenced in a study of T-cell reconstitution after alpha-beta-depleted transplantation in children. CDR1 is SEHNR, CDR2 FQNEAQ, per germline (reference sequence). The V gene lost 2 bases and the J gene lost 0 bases, with 11 bases spanning the gap. There are 15 residues in the CDR3. The authors prepared the TCRbeta library with unique molecular identifiers. TCRdb processed the PCR reads anew with MiXCR; each CDR3 protein has one entry. The sample lists 150,000 to 200,000 distinct CDR3 sequences; around 5.9% were seen once. Whole-study findings and limits: Surviving thymic progenitors and recipient T cells were the source of high TCRbeta diversity at day 60 in some patients. Two months or so post-transplant, alpha-beta T cells reportedly derived from several hundred expanded graft clones. T-cell counts and diversity at one year post-transplant came mainly from newly produced T cells.

This clonotype was counted many times. Its cognate antigen is unknown. The chain joins TRBV7-9 to TRBJ2-7; D gene uncertain. The sequencing used PBMCs, collected before TCRalphabeta/CD19-depleted stem cell transplant. The receptor was derived from a girl under three years old with combined immunodeficiency, due to receive a stem cell transplant. The CDR3 nucleotides are TGTGCCAGCAGCTTATACCGCGCAAGCTCCTACGAGCAGTACTTC. Encoded protein: CASSLYRASSYEQYF.